A single sample is the source of the 32 T cell receptor beta chains below, sequenced in a study of blood T cell repertoires in COVID-19. Measured with immunoSEQ multiplex PCR; TCRdb has only the in-frame clones, and not every one. The sample has about 180,000 clones; roughly 80% are singletons. Sequences were obtained from peripheral blood. The receptors derive from a man aged 18-30 years with active or convalescent COVID-19.

The gene calls are TRBV7-9 and TRBJ1-5; 7 bases agree with TRBD1. The CDR3 length is 15 residues. Germline V gene sequence: CDR1 SEHNR, CDR2 FQNEAQ (reference sequence). V lost 4 bases, J lost 3 bases, and 6 bases stayed unmatched. CDR3 residues: CASSSGQAYNQPQHF. As DNA, the CDR3 is TGTGCCAGCAGCTCCGGACAGGCCTACAATCAGCCCCAGCATTTT.

The chain recombines TRBV27 with TRBJ2-2; 9 bases match TRBD2. CDR3 length: 14 amino acids. V gave up 5 bases and J gave up 4 bases; unmatched junction bases: 2. Germline CDR1 and CDR2: MNHEY and SMNVEV (reference sequence). The CDR3 loop is CASSRLAATGELFF. The CDR3 region has the DNA TGTGCCAGCAGTCGACTAGCGGCCACCGGGGAGCTGTTTTTT.

The chain carries TRBV10-2 and TRBJ2-1, with D possibly matching TRBD2 (6 bases). Trimming took off 7 bases at V and 2 bases at J, with 9 bases between the two ends. The CDR3 is 13 amino acids. Germline CDR1 WSHSY, CDR2 SAAADI. DNA of the CDR3: TGCGCCAGCACCCAGCGGGCCTACAATGAGCAGTTCTTC. Protein sequence: CASTQRAYNEQFF.

The V call is TRBV30, the J call TRBJ1-6, with D possibly TRBD1 on 6 matching bases. This CDR3 is 14 amino acids long. Trimming took off 3 bases at V and 7 bases at J, with 13 bases between the two ends. Germline CDR1 reads GTSNPN; CDR2 reads SVGIG (reference sequence). The CDR3 bases are TGTGCCTGGAGGGAGGACAGCAGCAATTCACCCCTCCACTTT. It yields the protein CAWREDSSNSPLHF.

The chain has TRBV6-1 and TRBJ1-3; 7 nucleotides match TRBD1. Germline loops: CDR1 MNHNS, CDR2 SASEGT. V lost 2 bases and J lost 4; bases outside the gene matches: 8. The CDR3 length is 16 residues. The CDR3 loop is CASSERDRVEGNTIYF. Here the CDR3 DNA reads TGTGCCAGCAGTGAACGAGACAGGGTGGAAGGAAACACCATATATTTT.

The V and J genes are TRBV4-3 and TRBJ2-7; 8 nucleotides align to TRBD1. The CDR3 has 17 amino acids. Unmatched junction bases numbered 10, after V lost 1 base and J lost 2 bases. The germline V gene has CDR1 LGHNA and CDR2 YSLEER. The CDR3 loop reads CASSQGSTGRGPYEQYF. CDR3 nucleotides: TGCGCCAGCAGCCAAGGATCGACAGGCAGGGGGCCCTACGAGCAGTACTTC.

This chain links TRBV4-3 with TRBJ2-5, with a weak D call TRBD2 (7 bases). The CDR3 length is 15 residues. V was clipped by 0 bases and J by 5 bases, with 13 bases between them. Germline assignment: CDR1 LGHNA and CDR2 YSLEER. CDR3 residues: CASSQDSGGAETQYF. Written as DNA, the CDR3 is TGCGCCAGCAGCCAAGATAGTGGGGGGGCTGAGACCCAGTACTTC.

The CDR3 here is CASSIGDRGFIDGYTF. The CDR3 region has the DNA TGTGCCAGTAGTATCGGAGACAGGGGGTTTATCGATGGCTACACCTTC. The gene calls are TRBV19 and TRBJ1-2, with 9 positions matching TRBD1. CDR3 length: 16 amino acids. Looked up from germline, CDR1 is LNHDA and CDR2 is SQIVND (reference sequence). The V gene end was trimmed by 3 bases and the J gene end by 6 bases; junction bases not matched to a gene: 11.

This sequence joins TRBV21-1 and TRBJ2-7; the tabulated D call, TRBD1, remains unverified against the DNA. TRBV21-1 is shown as a pseudogene. The CDR3 has 15 residues. CDR3 in amino acids: CASSKGTRQGYEQYF. The CDR3 bases are TGTGCCAGCAGCAAAGGTACGAGACAGGGCTACGAGCAGTACTTC.

The CDR3 DNA reads TGTGCCAGCAGCGCCTCCCATACAGGGGTCTACGAGCAGTACTTC. Its translation: CASSASHTGVYEQYF. This rearrangement joins TRBV9 to TRBJ2-7; 7 positions match TRBD1. The CDR3 loop spans 15 amino acids. Unmatched junction bases numbered 9, after V lost 3 bases and J lost 3 bases. The germline gives CDR1 SGDLS, CDR2 YYNGEE.

This chain connects TRBV28 to TRBJ1-3; the D is unclear. Germline lookup yields CDR1 MDHEN and CDR2 SYDVKM. The CDR3 length is 14 residues. Deletions cut 1 base from V and 4 bases from J, with 8 bases between. CDR3: CASSLLSSGNTIYF. CDR3 coding DNA: TGTGCCAGCAGTTTATTGAGTTCAGGAAACACCATATATTTT. The full variable domain, completed using reference TRBV28 and TRBJ1-3, is DVKVTQSSRYLVKRTGEKVFLECVQDMDHENMFWYRQDPGLGLRLIYFSYDVKMKEKGDIPEGYSVSREKKERFSLILESASTNQTSMYLCASSLLSSGNTIYFGEGSWLTVV.

This chain joins TRBV2 and TRBJ1-6; no clear D gene. Deletions cut 3 bases from V and 5 bases from J, with 11 bases between. This CDR3 comprises 15 residues. Germline values: CDR1 SNHLY, CDR2 FYNNEI. CDR3 DNA sequence: TGTGCCAGCAGTGATCGAGGGTCCCATAATTCACCCCTCCACTTT. Translated, it gives CASSDRGSHNSPLHF.

The J gene is TRBJ1-1, the V gene TRBV28, with D unclear. Trimming left V 7 bases short and J 0 bases short, with 12 bases between. From germline, CDR1 is MDHEN and CDR2 SYDVKM. The CDR3 has 14 amino acids. CDR3 sequence: CASTRTDLNTEAFF. The CDR3 nucleotides are TGTGCCAGCACCCGGACGGACTTGAACACTGAAGCTTTCTTT.

In DNA, the CDR3 is TGTGCCAGCAGCCCCCTTACTAGGACCAATGAGCAGTTCTTC. It yields the protein CASSPLTRTNEQFF. The chain has TRBV5-6 and TRBJ2-1, with a weak D call TRBD2 (5 bases). Trimming left V 4 bases short and J 6 bases short, with 14 bases between. Germline loops: CDR1 SGHDT, CDR2 YYEEEE. The CDR3 consists of 14 residues.

The chain uses TRBV19 and TRBJ2-3; 12 bases map to TRBD2. This CDR3 comprises 18 residues. With 3 bases clipped from V and 0 bases from J, the junction kept 7 bases outside the gene matches. Germline V gives CDR1 LNHDA, CDR2 SQIVND (reference sequence). The chain's CDR3 is CASSIGGTSGPSTDTQYF. The CDR3 DNA is TGTGCCAGTAGTATCGGGGGGACTAGCGGGCCCAGCACAGATACGCAGTATTTT.

The chain couples TRBV5-1 to TRBJ2-2; D unclear. Trimming removed 4 bases from V and 2 bases from J, with 9 bases in between. Looked up from germline, CDR1 is SGHRS and CDR2 is YFSETQ. The length of the CDR3 is 14 residues. CDR3: CASSLQRNTGELFF. Here the CDR3 DNA reads TGCGCCAGCAGCCTACAGAGAAACACCGGGGAGCTGTTTTTT.

The chain's CDR3 is CASSYSAGAGNEQFF. The DNA of the CDR3 is TGTGCCAGCAGTTACTCAGCGGGAGCTGGCAATGAGCAGTTCTTC. The chain combines TRBV6-5 with TRBJ2-1; 8 nucleotides line up with TRBD2. The CDR3 consists of 15 residues. The ends lost 0 bases at V and 6 bases at J; junction bases unmatched: 4. Germline loops: CDR1 MNHEY, CDR2 SVGAGI.

This clone was seen only a few times. The CDR3 DNA reads TGTGCCAGCAGCTTAGTTCCCAGCTACGAGCAGTACTTC. As protein: CASSLVPSYEQYF. The chain carries TRBV11-1 and TRBJ2-7; D is undetermined. The V end lost 1 base, the J end lost 3 bases, and 7 bases lay between the germline ends. This CDR3 is built from 13 residues. Germline assignment: CDR1 SGHAT and CDR2 FQDESV (reference sequence).

The chain has TRBV7-2 and TRBJ2-5; the D gene is possibly TRBD1 (6 bases). This CDR3 contains 15 residues. V was pared by 3 bases and J by 4 bases, with 15 bases between. Germline CDR1 SGHTA, CDR2 FQGNSA. The CDR3 is CASSFYPGVAETQYF. CDR3 DNA: TGTGCCAGCAGCTTTTATCCAGGGGTGGCAGAGACCCAGTACTTC.

V and J are TRBV10-3 and TRBJ2-2, with D unresolved. CDR1 is ENHRY and CDR2 is SYGVKD in the germline V gene. This CDR3 is built from 13 residues. V lost 9 bases and J 1 base, leaving 9 bases between the germline ends. CDR3 region: CAIARMNTGELFF. The CDR3 nucleotides are TGTGCCATTGCCAGAATGAACACCGGGGAGCTGTTTTTT.

The V gene is TRBV7-7, the J gene TRBJ2-1; TRBD1 is a possible D gene (5 bases). This CDR3 is built from 15 residues. V lost 3 bases and J lost 3, with 12 bases in between. The V gene's germline CDR1 is SSHAT and CDR2 FNYEAQ (reference sequence). The CDR3 DNA is TGTGCCAGCAGCTTGAGCAGGACAAACTACAATGAGCAGTTCTTC. This translates into CASSLSRTNYNEQFF.

V usage is TRBV6-5 and J usage is TRBJ2-1, with TRBD1 matching over 9 bases. Germline trimming cut 4 bases from V and 3 bases from J; bases unmatched to any gene: 4. The CDR3 runs 15 residues. The germline gives CDR1 MNHEY, CDR2 SVGAGI. CDR3 loop: CASSSGTGFYNEQFF. CDR3 nucleotides: TGTGCCAGCAGTTCGGGGACAGGGTTCTACAATGAGCAGTTCTTC.

The CDR3 here is CASSRSFSGGAGSYTDTQYF. CDR3 coding DNA: TGCGCCAGCAGCCGATCTTTTAGCGGGGGGGCCGGTTCCTACACAGATACGCAGTATTTT. The V and J genes are TRBV5-1 and TRBJ2-3, with TRBD2 identical over 11 bases. CDR3 length: 20 residues. Per germline, CDR1 SGHRS and CDR2 YFSETQ. With V trimmed by 4 bases and J by 2 bases, 18 bases remained unmatched.

This clone was seen many times. This chain joins TRBV20-1 and TRBJ1-1, with no clear D. The V gene's germline CDR1 is DFQATT and CDR2 SNEGSKA (reference sequence). The CDR3 has 12 residues. The germline V and J ends were trimmed by 3 bases and 5 bases, with 10 bases remaining between them. The CDR3 reads CSASKRETEAFF. CDR3 in DNA: TGCAGTGCTAGTAAGAGGGAGACTGAAGCTTTCTTT.

CDR3 DNA: TGTGCCAGCACGAACCCGGGGGTTGGGGAAAAACTGTTTTTT. It is translated as CASTNPGVGEKLFF. The chain links TRBV9 to TRBJ1-4; maybe TRBD1 (5 bases). The CDR3 is 14 residues long. V lost 6 bases, J lost 8 bases, and 17 bases lay in between. Germline V gives CDR1 SGDLS, CDR2 YYNGEE. Full variable domain (outside the CDR3, taken from reference TRBV9 and TRBJ1-4): DSGVTQTPKHLITATGQRVTLRCSPRSGDLSVYWYQQSLDQGLQFLIQYYNGEERAKGNILERFSAQQFPDLHSELNLSSLELGDSALYFCASTNPGVGEKLFFGSGTQLSVL.

V and J are TRBV28 and TRBJ1-4; the D is unclear. Per the germline V gene, CDR1 is MDHEN and CDR2 is SYDVKM. The CDR3 is made up of 16 amino acids. V lost 4 bases and J 6 bases, leaving 18 bases between the germline ends. The CDR3 region has the DNA TGTGCCAGCAGTTCTCCGGGAGCAAGTTTCGATGAAAAACTGTTTTTT. Encoded protein: CASSSPGASFDEKLFF.

The V gene is TRBV19, the J gene TRBJ1-2; D is possibly TRBD1 (6 bases). This CDR3 is 13 amino acids long. CDR1 is LNHDA, CDR2 SQIVND, per germline (reference sequence). Between the trimmed V and J ends, which lost 10 bases and 3 bases, there was a span of 15 bases. The CDR3 loop reads CATSPGQHYGYTF. The CDR3 coding sequence is TGTGCCACCAGTCCCGGACAGCACTATGGCTACACCTTC.

The rearrangement links TRBV10-3 to TRBJ1-1; D not certain. CDR3 length equals 15 residues. The V gene lost 1 base and the J gene lost 1 base, with 10 bases spanning the gap. The germline gives CDR1 ENHRY, CDR2 SYGVKD. For the CDR3, the DNA is TGTGCCATCAGTGAGTGGGGTGGGAGGAACACTGAAGCTTTCTTT. The encoded protein is CAISEWGGRNTEAFF.

This rearrangement joins TRBV19 to TRBJ2-1; weak D call: TRBD1 (5 bases). The CDR3 is made up of 15 amino acids. Germline lookup yields CDR1 LNHDA and CDR2 SQIVND (reference sequence). V shed 7 bases and J shed 1 base, with 14 bases lying between them. CDR3 region: CASTPYTGSYNEQFF. The CDR3 DNA reads TGTGCCAGTACCCCCTATACAGGATCCTACAATGAGCAGTTCTTC.

This clone was seen a few times. This chain uses TRBV19 with TRBJ1-2; TRBD1 matches 7 bases. The CDR3 is made up of 13 amino acids. V lost 8 bases to trimming and J lost 4 bases; unmatched junction nucleotides: 7. Germline V gives CDR1 LNHDA, CDR2 SQIVND (reference sequence). The CDR3, as DNA: TGTGCCAGTGTGGGACAGATCTTCTATGGCTACACCTTC. It yields the protein CASVGQIFYGYTF.

This clone has only one observation. Other DNA sequences from this sample encode an identical CDR3 as well. V gene TRBV25-1 combines with J gene TRBJ1-6; 7 nucleotides line up with TRBD1. The CDR3 spans 13 residues. The germline gives CDR1 MGHDK, CDR2 SYGVNS. The junction had 1 base not matched to a gene; V was cut back by 6 bases and J by 5 bases. CDR3 DNA sequence: TGTGCCAGCAGGACAGGGCATAATTCACCCCTCCACTTT. It translates to CASRTGHNSPLHF.

Notes on this clone: Other DNA sequences in this specimen translate into the identical CDR3. The V call is TRBV5-1, the J call TRBJ1-2, with 10 bases fitting TRBD1. There are 14 residues in the CDR3. Germline assignment: CDR1 SGHRS and CDR2 YFSETQ. V lost 2 bases to trimming and J lost 7 bases; unmatched junction nucleotides: 5. DNA for the CDR3: TGCGCCAGCAGCTTAGACAGGGGGCTAGGTGGCTACACCTTC. Translating it yields CASSLDRGLGGYTF.